A selection of T cell receptor beta chains follows, all from one sample in a study of naive and memory T cell subsets. TCRdb reprocessed the UMI-ligation and nested PCR reads via MiXCR and lists one record per CDR3 protein. The repertoire has around 140,000 distinct CDR3 sequences, 20% to 25% of them found once; the top ten carry about 0.11%. Sequenced: naive CD4+ T cells from blood. Every receptor here comes from a human donor in good health. CDR3s include the opening cysteine and the closing phenylalanine or tryptophan. D genes are given only for firm matches. Part of the rows lack a size; the others show once, few, many or a class for expanded clones.

TGCAGTGCCCGGGCAGCTGAAGCTTTCTTT | CSARAAEAFF | few | TRBV20-1 | NA | TRBJ1-1
TGTGCCAGCAGAAGCGAACTAGCGGTATACAATGAGCAGTTCTTC | CASRSELAVYNEQFF | NA | TRBV2 | TRBD2 | TRBJ2-1
TGCAGTGCTAGAGCCCGGACAGGGCTTAATGAGCAGTTCTTC | CSARARTGLNEQFF | many | TRBV20-1 | TRBD1 | TRBJ2-1
TGTGCCAGTAGTATTGGGGGTCAGGCTGAAGCTTTCTTT | CASSIGGQAEAFF | NA | TRBV19 | NA | TRBJ1-1
TGTGCCAGCAGCTTCGACAGCCACACAGATACGCAGTATTTT | CASSFDSHTDTQYF | few | TRBV7-2 | NA | TRBJ2-3
TGTGCCAGCAGTTTAGCCCCAGGGACAGGGAGTGAAGCTTTCTTT | CASSLAPGTGSEAFF | many | TRBV12-3/TRBV12-4 | TRBD1 | TRBJ1-1
TGTGCCAGCAGTTTATTTTCTAGCGGGAGGGCCAACACCGGGGAGCTGTTTTTT | CASSLFSSGRANTGELFF | NA | TRBV27 | TRBD2 | TRBJ2-2
TGTGCCAGCAGCGTAGGGCCCGGGACTAACACTGAAGCTTTCTTT | CASSVGPGTNTEAFF | NA | TRBV9 | NA | TRBJ1-1
TGTGCCAGCAGAGGACCAGGGAAGTCACCCCTCCACTTT | CASRGPGKSPLHF | NA | TRBV6-5 | NA | TRBJ1-6
TGTGCCAGCAGCCAAGCCCTAGCGGGAGGGCCCGAGCAGTACTTC | CASSQALAGGPEQYF | few | TRBV4-2 | TRBD2 | TRBJ2-7
TGTGCCAGCAGTTACGGACTAGCGGAGCAGTTCTTC | CASSYGLAEQFF | many | TRBV6-6 | TRBD2 | TRBJ2-1
TGTGCCAGCAGCCCGAATTTAGACGAGCAGTTCTTC | CASSPNLDEQFF | NA | TRBV5-4 | NA | TRBJ2-1
TGTGCCATCGGGGGCCCCCCTAGCACAGATACGCAGTATTTT | CAIGGPPSTDTQYF | NA | TRBV10-3 | NA | TRBJ2-3
TGTGCCACCAGTGACTGGGGGACTTTTGGTGGGGCCGGGGAGCTGTTTTTT | CATSDWGTFGGAGELFF | NA | TRBV24-1 | NA | TRBJ2-2
TGTGCCAGCCTTGGGGGATCCAATACGCAGTATTTT | CASLGGSNTQYF | NA | TRBV6-5 | NA | TRBJ2-3
TGTGCCAGCAGCCAAGTACTATATGGCTACACCTTC | CASSQVLYGYTF | few | TRBV28 | NA | TRBJ1-2
TGTGTCAGCAGCTTGGACAGTTACAATGAGCAGTTCTTC | CVSSLDSYNEQFF | NA | TRBV5-4 | NA | TRBJ2-1
TGCAGTGCTAGTAATAGACTGGAGAATCAGCCCCAGCATTTT | CSASNRLENQPQHF | NA | TRBV20-1 | NA | TRBJ1-5